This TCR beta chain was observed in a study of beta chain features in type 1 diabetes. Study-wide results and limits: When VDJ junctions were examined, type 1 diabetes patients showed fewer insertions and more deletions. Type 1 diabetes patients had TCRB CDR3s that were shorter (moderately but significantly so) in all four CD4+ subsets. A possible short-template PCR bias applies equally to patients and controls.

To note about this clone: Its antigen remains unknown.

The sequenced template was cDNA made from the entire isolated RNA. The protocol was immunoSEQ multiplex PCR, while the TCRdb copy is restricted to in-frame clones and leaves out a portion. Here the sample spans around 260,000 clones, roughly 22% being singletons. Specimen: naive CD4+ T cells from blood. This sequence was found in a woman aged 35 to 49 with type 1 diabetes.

The CDR3 sequence: CRAIGAPHYYEQYF. The CDR3 DNA follows: TGCAGGGCGATCGGCGCTCCCCACTACTACGAGCAGTACTTC. The chain employs TRBV29-1 and TRBJ2-7; D call uncertain. The CDR3 has 14 amino acids. Germline CDR1 and CDR2: SQVTM and ANQGSEA.